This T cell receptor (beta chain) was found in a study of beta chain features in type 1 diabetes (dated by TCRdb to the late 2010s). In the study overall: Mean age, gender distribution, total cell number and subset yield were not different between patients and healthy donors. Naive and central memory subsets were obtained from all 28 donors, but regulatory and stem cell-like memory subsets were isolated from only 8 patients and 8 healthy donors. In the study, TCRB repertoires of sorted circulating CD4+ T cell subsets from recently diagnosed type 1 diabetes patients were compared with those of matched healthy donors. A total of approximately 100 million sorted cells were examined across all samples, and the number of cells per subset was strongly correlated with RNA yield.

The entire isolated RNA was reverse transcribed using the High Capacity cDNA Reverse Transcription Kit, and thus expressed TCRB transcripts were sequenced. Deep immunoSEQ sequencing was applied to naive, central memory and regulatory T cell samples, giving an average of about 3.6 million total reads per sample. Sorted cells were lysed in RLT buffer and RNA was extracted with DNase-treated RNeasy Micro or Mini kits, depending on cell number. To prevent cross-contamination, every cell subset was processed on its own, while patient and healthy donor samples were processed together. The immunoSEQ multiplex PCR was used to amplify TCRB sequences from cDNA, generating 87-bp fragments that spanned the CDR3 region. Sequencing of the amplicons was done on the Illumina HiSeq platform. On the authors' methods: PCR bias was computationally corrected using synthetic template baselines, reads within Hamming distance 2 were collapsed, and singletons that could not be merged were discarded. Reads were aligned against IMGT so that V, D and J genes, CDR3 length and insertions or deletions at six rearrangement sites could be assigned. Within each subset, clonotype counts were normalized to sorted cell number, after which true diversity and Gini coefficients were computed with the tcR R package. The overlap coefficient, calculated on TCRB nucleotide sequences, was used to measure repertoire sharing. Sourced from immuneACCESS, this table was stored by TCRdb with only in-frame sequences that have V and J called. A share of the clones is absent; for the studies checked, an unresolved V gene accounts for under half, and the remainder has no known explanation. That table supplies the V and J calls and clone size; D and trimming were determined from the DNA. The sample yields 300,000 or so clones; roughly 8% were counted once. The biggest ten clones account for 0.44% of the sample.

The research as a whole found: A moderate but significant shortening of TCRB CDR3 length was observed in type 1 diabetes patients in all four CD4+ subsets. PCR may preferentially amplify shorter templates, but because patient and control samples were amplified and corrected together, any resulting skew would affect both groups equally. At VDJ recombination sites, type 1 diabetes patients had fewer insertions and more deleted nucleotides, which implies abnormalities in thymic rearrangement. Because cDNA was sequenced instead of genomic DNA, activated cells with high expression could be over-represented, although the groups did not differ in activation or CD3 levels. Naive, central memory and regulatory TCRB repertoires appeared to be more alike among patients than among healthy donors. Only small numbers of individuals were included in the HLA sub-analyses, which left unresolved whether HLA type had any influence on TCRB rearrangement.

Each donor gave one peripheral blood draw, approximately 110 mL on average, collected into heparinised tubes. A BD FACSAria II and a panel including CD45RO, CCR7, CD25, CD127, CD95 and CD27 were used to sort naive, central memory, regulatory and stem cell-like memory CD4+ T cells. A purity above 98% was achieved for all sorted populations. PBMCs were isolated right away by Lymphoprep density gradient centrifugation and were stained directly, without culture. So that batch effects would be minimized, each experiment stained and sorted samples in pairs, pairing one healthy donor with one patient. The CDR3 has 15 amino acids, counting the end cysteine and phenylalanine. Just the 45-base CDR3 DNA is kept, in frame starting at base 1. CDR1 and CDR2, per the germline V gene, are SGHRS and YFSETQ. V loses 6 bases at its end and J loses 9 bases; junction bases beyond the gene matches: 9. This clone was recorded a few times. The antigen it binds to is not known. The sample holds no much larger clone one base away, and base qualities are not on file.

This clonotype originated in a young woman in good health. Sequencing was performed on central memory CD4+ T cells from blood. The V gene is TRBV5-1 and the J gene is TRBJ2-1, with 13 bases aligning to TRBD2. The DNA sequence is TGCGCCAGCAACCCGACTAGCGGGAGGAACGTTGAGCAGTTCTTC. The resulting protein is CASNPTSGRNVEQFF.